This record looks at one T cell receptor beta chain sequence and its context. Its matching antigen is unknown. One base away lies a much larger clone, so this may be a sequencing read error. This record belongs to a study of tumor and adjacent non-tumor tissue in lung cancer. The study's findings and limits: Patients with more diverse tumor TCRs had worse survival.

This CDR3 contains 14 residues. V was pared by 2 bases and J by 1 base, with 9 bases between. Germline V CDR1 and CDR2: SGHRS, YFSETQ. No cell sorting was done before RNA was extracted from the tissue. Three rounds of nested PCR, following a modified ARM-PCR protocol, produced the TCRbeta library. TCRdb recomputed calls from the multiplex PCR reads with MiXCR, one row per CDR3 protein. The table includes more than 85,000 distinct CDR3 sequences, approximately 71% detected once. This chain connects TRBV5-1 to TRBJ2-5; possibly TRBD2 for D (5 bases). The specimen was lung tumor tissue. The sequence came from a woman aged 55-75 years with non-small cell lung cancer. The CDR3 reads CASSFGLGQETQYF. CDR3 coding DNA: TGCGCCAGCAGCTTTGGACTGGGCCAAGAGACCCAGTACTTC.